This TCR beta chain stems from a study of CD8+CD57+ T cells in acquired aplastic anemia. Study-level background: Sorted CD4+ and CD8+ cells gave a mean 3.2 ug DNA, range about 0.2 to 27.4 ug. As sequenced from healthy donors, CD4+ cells averaged roughly 9.9 million reads.

Study outcomes and limitations: Patients and controls were not found to differ significantly in CD8+ Simpson's diversity. About 30 was the count of CD8+ CDR3 sequences that patients shared with controls.

Remarks on this clonotype: Its antigen remains unidentified.

The template for TCR beta VDJ and CDR3 sequence profiling was genomic DNA. A single record per CDR3 protein comes from TCRdb applying MiXCR to the reads. The repertoire holds approximately 160,000 distinct CDR3 sequences, roughly 45% seen once, with approximately 1.1% in the top ten. The CDR3 is made up of 13 amino acids. V was cut by 0 bases and J by 5 bases, with 8 bases left in between. Germline V gene sequence: CDR1 SGHDT, CDR2 YYEEEE. The chain joins TRBV5-6 to TRBJ1-1; D unresolved. The receptor's source is a human donor in good health. Sequenced input: sorted CD4+, CD8+, or CD8+CD57+ T cells (not recorded which) from PBMCs. The CDR3 sequence is CASSLVGWTEAFF. The CDR3 coding sequence is TGTGCCAGCAGCTTGGTCGGCTGGACTGAAGCTTTCTTT.